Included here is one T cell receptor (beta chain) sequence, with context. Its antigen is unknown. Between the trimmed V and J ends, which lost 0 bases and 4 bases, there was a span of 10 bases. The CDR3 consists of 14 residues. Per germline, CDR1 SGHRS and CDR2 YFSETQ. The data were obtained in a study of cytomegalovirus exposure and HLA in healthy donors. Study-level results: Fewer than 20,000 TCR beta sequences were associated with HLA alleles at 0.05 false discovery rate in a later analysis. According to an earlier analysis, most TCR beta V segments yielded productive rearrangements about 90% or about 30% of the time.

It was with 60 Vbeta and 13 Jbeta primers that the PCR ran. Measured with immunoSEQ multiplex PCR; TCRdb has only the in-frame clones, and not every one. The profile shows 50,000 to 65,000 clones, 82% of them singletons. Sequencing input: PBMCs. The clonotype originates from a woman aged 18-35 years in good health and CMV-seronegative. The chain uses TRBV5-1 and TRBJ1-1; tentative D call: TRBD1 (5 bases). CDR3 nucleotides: TGCGCCAGCAGCTTGGCCCAGGGAAGCACTGAAGCTTTCTTT. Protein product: CASSLAQGSTEAFF.